This TCR beta chain was recorded in a study of beta chain features in type 1 diabetes. Study outcomes and limitations: In all four CD4+ subsets, TCRB CDR3 length was significantly, moderately reduced in type 1 diabetes.

This clone was recorded a few times. Its antigen is as yet unknown. Investigators reverse transcribed all isolated RNA, so they sequenced expressed TCRB transcripts. TCRdb's copy holds only in-frame clones and misses some; the assay was immunoSEQ multiplex PCR. The table lists roughly 730,000 clones, roughly 13% of them singletons. In germline, CDR1 is SNHLY, CDR2 FYNNEI. This CDR3 spans 12 amino acids. V lost 10 bases and J lost 1, with 10 bases in between. The origin of this receptor is a man aged 18-30 years with type 1 diabetes. The chain has TRBV2 and TRBJ1-1; D not resolved. The sample was naive CD4+ T cells from blood. In DNA form, the CDR3 reads TGTGCCACCAAAACACGGAACACTGAAGCTTTCTTT. Its protein product is CATKTRNTEAFF.